Shown below are 18 T cell receptor beta chains from a single sample sequenced in a study of blood T cell repertoires in COVID-19. The method was immunoSEQ multiplex PCR; TCRdb's version includes in-frame clones alone and lacks a portion of them. The table includes about 140,000 clones, 84% detected once. Sequenced sample: peripheral blood. The receptors come from a man aged 25-40 years with COVID-19, enrolled during active disease.

The V and J genes are TRBV28 and TRBJ1-1; unclear D gene. The V end lost 6 bases, the J end lost 1 base, and 9 bases lay between the germline ends. CDR1 MDHEN and CDR2 SYDVKM come from the germline V gene. This CDR3 region has 13 residues. The CDR3 loop reads CASRPGWNTEAFF. In DNA, the CDR3 is TGTGCCAGCAGACCCGGTTGGAACACTGAAGCTTTCTTT.

The rearrangement links TRBV7-2 to TRBJ1-5; 7 bases fit TRBD1. The CDR3 covers 13 residues. Trimming took 5 bases from V and 6 from J; bases not matched to a gene: 4. Germline V gene data show CDR1 as SGHTA and CDR2 as FQGNSA. This chain's CDR3 is CASSQTGSQPQHF. CDR3 bases: TGTGCCAGCAGCCAGACAGGGTCTCAGCCCCAGCATTTT. Drawing the rest from reference TRBV7-2 and TRBJ1-5, the complete variable domain is GAGVSQSPSNKVTEKGKDVELRCDPISGHTALYWYRQSLGQGLEFLIYFQGNSAPDKSGLPSDRFSAERTGGSVSTLTIQRTQQEDSAVYLCASSQTGSQPQHFGDGTRLSIL.

This clone has more than one count but fewer than ten. Other nucleotide sequences from this sample produce the same CDR3. V usage is TRBV5-1 and J usage is TRBJ2-7, with 7 bases aligning to TRBD2. The length of the CDR3 is 16 residues. V lost 0 bases to trimming and J lost 0 bases; unmatched junction nucleotides: 6. The germline CDR1 and CDR2 sequences are SGHRS and YFSETQ. CDR3 sequence (DNA): TGCGCCAGCAGCTTGGAGCCTAGCGGTAGCTCCTACGAGCAGTACTTC. This gives the protein CASSLEPSGSSYEQYF.

This clone was recorded once. The chain combines TRBV28 with TRBJ1-2, with D possibly being TRBD1 (6 bases). The germline CDR1 and CDR2 sequences are MDHEN and SYDVKM. This CDR3 is 11 amino acids long. V was shortened by 10 bases and J by 4 bases, with 10 bases between the two germline ends. CDR3 nucleotide sequence: TGTGCCATCCAGGGGAGCTATGGCTACACCTTC. Its protein is CAIQGSYGYTF.

The chain has TRBV6-5 and TRBJ1-5; TRBD1 is a possible D gene (6 bases). Germline V gives CDR1 MNHEY, CDR2 SVGAGI. The CDR3 runs to 14 residues. Trimming shortened V by 6 bases and J by 4 bases, and 13 bases separated the two germline ends. CDR3 nucleotides: TGTGCCAGCAGCCCGGACAGACTTAATCAGCCCCAGCATTTT. Protein sequence: CASSPDRLNQPQHF.

This clone was found once. V usage is TRBV3-1 (or the pseudogene TRBV3-2) and J usage is TRBJ2-7; 11 nucleotides match TRBD2. The CDR3 is made up of 16 amino acids. V shed 1 base, J shed 1 base, and the junction held 3 bases outside the gene matches. The germline V gene has CDR1 LGHDT and CDR2 YNNKEL (reference sequence). CDR3 sequence (DNA): TGTGCCAGCAGCCAAGTTAGACTAGCGGGATCCTACGAGCAGTACTTC. Encoded protein: CASSQVRLAGSYEQYF.

This clone has a count of ten or more. This rearrangement joins TRBV7-8 to TRBJ2-1; TRBD2 matches at 8 bases. Germline values: CDR1 SGHVS, CDR2 FQNEAQ. J lost 6 bases, V lost 2 bases, and 9 bases had no gene match. The CDR3 sequence is 16 residues long. CDR3 DNA sequence: TGTGCCAGCAGCTTAATCGGTAGCGGGAAGGGCAATGAGCAGTTCTTC. It specifies CASSLIGSGKGNEQFF.

The chain has TRBV9 and TRBJ2-7; 7 bases agree with TRBD1. From germline, CDR1 is SGDLS and CDR2 YYNGEE. V lost 5 bases to trimming and J lost 3 bases; unmatched junction nucleotides: 14. The CDR3 has 16 residues. For the CDR3, the DNA is TGTGCCAGCAGTAGGGGGTCGATGGGACAGAACTACGAGCAGTACTTC. Its translation: CASSRGSMGQNYEQYF.

The rearrangement links TRBV27 to TRBJ1-4; 8 bases are shared with TRBD1. The CDR3 contains 14 residues. Germline lookup yields CDR1 MNHEY and CDR2 SMNVEV (reference sequence). Germline trimming cut 1 base from V and 6 bases from J; bases unmatched to any gene: 1. The CDR3 region is CASSLYRGDEKLFF. Written as DNA, the CDR3 is TGTGCCAGCAGTTTATACAGGGGGGATGAAAAACTGTTTTTT.

V usage is TRBV29-1 and J usage is TRBJ1-5, with TRBD1 as a possible D gene (6 bases). This CDR3 comprises 12 residues. Germline lookup yields CDR1 SQVTM and CDR2 ANQGSEA. V lost 6 bases, J lost 6 bases, and 12 bases lay in between. The CDR3 bases are TGCAGCGTCGGAGTAGGGGGTCAGCCCCAGCATTTT. Encoded protein: CSVGVGGQPQHF.

The chain links TRBV28 to TRBJ2-1; D gene ambiguous. The V gene's germline CDR1 is MDHEN and CDR2 SYDVKM. Between the trimmed V and J ends, which lost 5 bases and 6 bases, there was a span of 14 bases. This CDR3 comprises 14 residues. Here the CDR3 reads CASSRALVGNEQFF. CDR3 nucleotide sequence: TGTGCCAGCAGTCGCGCGTTAGTCGGCAATGAGCAGTTCTTC.

J is TRBJ2-7 and V is TRBV2; D is unresolved. Trimming took 7 bases from V and 0 from J, leaving 13 bases between them. Germline V gene lookup returns CDR1 SNHLY and CDR2 FYNNEI. This CDR3 has 14 amino acids. DNA for the CDR3: TGTGCCAGCAAACCGACGGAGAGCTCCTACGAGCAGTACTTC. Residues: CASKPTESSYEQYF.

The chain employs TRBV29-1 and TRBJ2-7; a weak D match, TRBD2 (5 bases). Germline CDR1 SQVTM, CDR2 ANQGSEA. The V end was cut by 0 bases, the J end by 7 bases, with 7 bases between. CDR3 length: 11 amino acids. CDR3 nucleotides: TGCAGCGTTGAAGATCCGGGGGAGCAGTACTTC. Translating it yields CSVEDPGEQYF.

V is TRBV7-2 and J is TRBJ2-1; no firm D call. Germline V CDR1 and CDR2: SGHTA, FQGNSA. The CDR3 is 11 amino acids. Trimming removed 7 bases from V and 6 bases from J, with 7 bases in between. CDR3 region: CASTPGNEQFF. The CDR3 DNA sequence: TGTGCCAGCACGCCCGGCAATGAGCAGTTCTTC.

This chain uses TRBV25-1 with TRBJ2-7; unclear D gene. Trimming stripped 8 bases from V and 3 bases from J, with 5 bases between. CDR1 MGHDK and CDR2 SYGVNS come from the germline V gene. This CDR3 contains 10 residues. CDR3 nucleotide sequence: TGTGCCAGCGCAGACTACGAGCAGTACTTC. Translating it yields CASADYEQYF.

This clone was detected once. The chain carries TRBV6-5 and TRBJ1-1; a weak D match, TRBD1 (5 bases). Germline-derived CDR1 and CDR2 are MNHEY and SVGAGI. This CDR3 is 16 amino acids long. V gave up 3 bases and J gave up 5 bases, with 19 bases separating them. The CDR3 DNA is TGTGCCAGCAGTTATCAGGGAGGTCAGTATTCTACTGAAGCTTTCTTT. Its translation: CASSYQGGQYSTEAFF.

V usage is TRBV9 and J usage is TRBJ1-1, with D unclear. CDR1 is SGDLS, CDR2 YYNGEE, per germline. V was pared by 4 bases and J by 1 base, with 8 bases between. The CDR3 contains 13 residues. The CDR3 sequence: CASSRSSNTEAFF. The CDR3 region has the DNA TGTGCCAGCAGCCGCAGTTCGAACACTGAAGCTTTCTTT. Full variable domain (outside the CDR3, taken from reference TRBV9 and TRBJ1-1): DSGVTQTPKHLITATGQRVTLRCSPRSGDLSVYWYQQSLDQGLQFLIQYYNGEERAKGNILERFSAQQFPDLHSELNLSSLELGDSALYFCASSRSSNTEAFFGQGTRLTVV.

Here the CDR3 reads CASNYDRGNQPQHF. The DNA of the CDR3 is TGTGCCAGCAACTACGACAGGGGCAATCAGCCCCAGCATTTT. This chain links TRBV6-5 with TRBJ1-5; TRBD1 aligns across 7 bases. Germline V gene sequence: CDR1 MNHEY, CDR2 SVGAGI. V gave up 7 bases and J gave up 2 bases; unmatched junction bases: 5. The CDR3 totals 14 residues.